This T cell receptor beta chain was found in a study of T cells in Graves' hyperthyroidism and ophthalmopathy. This clonotype was observed at least ten times. There were TCR beta CDR3 regions amplified from RNA transcripts. HTBI primers were employed in a first-round RT-PCR of the TCR CDR3. Using its own MiXCR run on the multiplex PCR reads, TCRdb lists one record per CDR3 protein. The sample comprises around 700,000 distinct CDR3 sequences, about 35% of which are singletons, and around 32% rests with the top ten. Graves' hyperthyroidism was deemed stable absent ophthalmopathy progression within 18 months. Recently diagnosed hyperthyroidism of less than 2 months' duration affected patients aged 18 to 65. Patients showing uncontrolled infection, other autoimmune disease, pregnancy or lactation were ineligible. This CDR3 is 13 amino acids long. V lost 2 bases and J lost 1, with 5 bases in between. CDR1 is PRHDT and CDR2 is FYEKMQ in the germline V gene (reference sequence).

The J gene is TRBJ1-1, the V gene TRBV13; D call uncertain. The specimen sequenced was blood. This sequence originates from a woman between 40 and 55 years old with Graves' hyperthyroidism. The CDR3 nucleotides read TGTGCCAGCAGCTTACGGAGGAACACTGAAGCTTTCTTT. It is translated as CASSLRRNTEAFF.